These 4 T cell receptor beta chains came from one sample sequenced in a study of cytomegalovirus exposure and HLA in healthy donors. Researchers ran the PCR with 60 Vbeta and 13 Jbeta primers. The protocol was immunoSEQ multiplex PCR, while the TCRdb copy is restricted to in-frame clones and leaves out a portion. Of 120,000 to 150,000 clones in the sample, 70% to 85% were seen once. The sample taken for sequencing was PBMCs. Receptor source: a woman aged 40 to 50 in good health and CMV-seronegative.

This clone appeared a few times. The rearrangement links TRBV6-5 to TRBJ1-5; D is ambiguous. The V end was cut by 0 bases, the J end by 5 bases, with 14 bases between. The length of the CDR3 is 16 residues. Looked up from germline, CDR1 is MNHEY and CDR2 is SVGAGI. The CDR3 DNA reads TGTGCCAGCAGTTACTCTAGCCCGGGGTACCATCAGCCCCAGCATTTT. It translates to CASSYSSPGYHQPQHF.

The rearrangement links TRBV27 to TRBJ2-7; 8 positions agree with TRBD2. After removal of 8 bases from V and 3 bases from J, the junction contained 12 bases not matched to a gene. The CDR3 consists of 15 residues. Per the germline V gene, CDR1 is MNHEY and CDR2 is SMNVEV (reference sequence). The CDR3 nucleotides read TGTGCCAGCGGCCCCCGCGGGAGGCCCAACTACGAGCAGTACTTC. Amino acid sequence: CASGPRGRPNYEQYF.

This chain connects TRBV4-2 to TRBJ2-1; no reliable D call. V dropped 0 bases and J dropped 0 bases, with 6 bases sitting between them. Germline V gives CDR1 LGHNA, CDR2 YNFKEQ. This CDR3 has 15 amino acids. The CDR3 DNA follows: TGTGCCAGCAGCCAAGAGGCTAGCTCCTACAATGAGCAGTTCTTC. This encodes CASSQEASSYNEQFF.

This chain connects TRBV6-1 to TRBJ2-7; a weak D match, TRBD1 (6 bases). Germline assignment: CDR1 MNHNS and CDR2 SASEGT. The CDR3 contains 13 residues. Trimming cost V 8 bases and J 0 bases, with 11 bases left between them. The CDR3 reads CASSRQVSYEQYF. As DNA, the CDR3 is TGTGCCAGCTCCAGACAGGTCTCCTACGAGCAGTACTTC.